The 14 T cell receptor beta chains below all came from one sample that was sequenced in a study of blood T cell repertoires in COVID-19. Generated by immunoSEQ multiplex PCR, the TCRdb table keeps only in-frame clones and is missing some. The sample shows over 250,000 clones, 75% to 90% of them seen only once. Sequenced input: PBMCs or T cells enriched from blood (not recorded which). All receptors derive from a woman younger than 30 who had recovered from COVID-19.

J is TRBJ2-1 and V is TRBV3-1 (or the pseudogene TRBV3-2); TRBD1 is a possible D gene (6 bases). The germline V gene encodes CDR1 LGHDT and CDR2 YNNKEL (reference sequence). V lost 0 bases and J lost 3, with 15 bases in between. The CDR3 covers 17 residues. CDR3 sequence reads: CASSQEEGAGDYNEQFF. The DNA for the CDR3 is TGTGCCAGCAGCCAAGAGGAAGGGGCAGGGGACTACAATGAGCAGTTCTTC.

The rearrangement uses TRBV9 and TRBJ1-2, with 9 bases lining up with TRBD1. V trimming: 3 bases; J trimming: 8 bases; junction bases outside the gene matches: 26. CDR1 and CDR2 from the germline V gene are SGDLS and YYNGEE. The CDR3 loop spans 20 amino acids. As DNA, the CDR3 is TGTGCCAGCAGCGCCGCCCCGAGGGAACTGACAGGGGGGGACGCTAAAGGCTACACCTTC. It yields the protein CASSAAPRELTGGDAKGYTF.

The chain joins TRBV5-4 to TRBJ1-2, with 7 nucleotides matching TRBD1. J gave up 8 bases and V 2 bases, and 3 bases lay outside the gene matches. The CDR3 is 12 residues long. Germline V gene lookup returns CDR1 SGHNT and CDR2 YYREEE (reference sequence). The DNA of the CDR3 is TGTGCCAGCAGCTTACAGGGGATGGGCTACACCTTC. Its protein is CASSLQGMGYTF.

This clone was recorded only once. CDR3 region: CARDRGTNYGYTF. In nucleotides, the CDR3 is TGCGCCAGGGACAGGGGGACTAACTATGGCTACACCTTC. V and J are TRBV10-1 and TRBJ1-2; 10 bases align to TRBD1. The V segment lost 9 bases and the J segment 0 bases; nucleotides outside the gene matches: 1. CDR1 WNHNN and CDR2 SYGVQD come from the germline V gene (reference sequence). The CDR3 has 13 amino acids.

The rearrangement joins TRBV18 to TRBJ2-1; a possible D gene is TRBD1 (6 bases). The CDR3 is made up of 14 amino acids. Germline CDR1 and CDR2: KGHSH and LQKENI. The ends were cut back, 3 bases at V and 7 bases at J, with 13 bases in the middle. For the CDR3, the DNA is TGTGCCAGCTCACCCCGGGACACCTCTAATGAGCAGTTCTTC. This translates into CASSPRDTSNEQFF.

The V and J genes are TRBV18 and TRBJ2-7, with D tentatively TRBD1 (6 bases). V was cut by 6 bases and J by 9 bases, with 24 bases left in between. CDR1 is KGHSH and CDR2 is LQKENI in the germline V gene. The CDR3 runs to 15 residues. The DNA for the CDR3 is TGTGCCAGCTCGCCGCCCGGGACAAGTATACGTGGGCAGTACTTC. Residues: CASSPPGTSIRGQYF.

The rearrangement joins TRBV5-4 to TRBJ2-3; 8 nucleotides align to TRBD2. This CDR3 has 15 residues. Germline CDR1 is SGHNT and CDR2 is YYREEE (reference sequence). J gave up 6 bases and V 0 bases, and 6 bases lay outside the gene matches. The CDR3: CASSLDGGGADTQYF. CDR3 DNA sequence: TGTGCCAGCAGCTTGGACGGGGGGGGCGCGGATACGCAGTATTTT.

V gene TRBV4-1 combines with J gene TRBJ2-5, with 11 positions matching TRBD2. This CDR3 contains 15 residues. Looked up from germline, CDR1 is MGHRA and CDR2 is YSYEKL. The ends lost 3 bases at V and 4 bases at J; junction bases unmatched: 4. In DNA form, the CDR3 reads TGCGCCAGCAGCCATAGCGGGGGGGCCTTAGAGACCCAGTACTTC. The encoded protein is CASSHSGGALETQYF.

The rearrangement joins TRBV6-5 to TRBJ1-1; TRBD1 aligns across 8 bases. CDR3 length equals 15 residues. CDR1 is MNHEY and CDR2 is SVGAGI in the germline V gene. The V segment lost 5 bases and the J segment 4 bases; nucleotides outside the gene matches: 9. The CDR3 spells CASSRGGQGGTEAFF. The DNA for the CDR3 is TGTGCCAGCAGTCGGGGCGGACAGGGAGGCACTGAAGCTTTCTTT.

The rearrangement joins TRBV2 to TRBJ1-1; 10 bases align to TRBD1. The CDR3 contains 16 residues. Germline V gene lookup returns CDR1 SNHLY and CDR2 FYNNEI. V shed 6 bases, J shed 1 base, and the junction held 8 bases outside the gene matches. CDR3 sequence reads: CASRVPGQGTNTEAFF. The CDR3 nucleotides read TGTGCCAGCAGAGTCCCGGGACAGGGGACGAACACTGAAGCTTTCTTT.

The V gene is TRBV24-1, the J gene TRBJ2-7, with 8 bases identical to TRBD1. V lost 7 bases, J lost 1 base, and 2 bases stayed unmatched. Germline CDR1 KGHDR, CDR2 SFDVKD. The CDR3 is 13 residues long. CDR3 loop: CATSGTGSYEQYF. In nucleotides, the CDR3 is TGTGCCACCAGCGGGACAGGATCCTACGAGCAGTACTTC.

This sequence joins TRBV28 and TRBJ2-1; 11 nucleotides agree with TRBD2. The germline V gene has CDR1 MDHEN and CDR2 SYDVKM. The trim removed 2 bases at V and 4 bases at J, leaving 7 bases unmatched. The CDR3 runs 17 residues. CDR3: CASSLASGGNPYNEQFF. The CDR3 DNA follows: TGTGCCAGCAGTTTAGCTAGCGGGGGGAACCCGTACAATGAGCAGTTCTTC.

The chain has TRBV5-6 and TRBJ1-1; TRBD1 aligns across 8 bases. The CDR3 is 15 residues long. Germline V gene sequence: CDR1 SGHDT, CDR2 YYEEEE. V lost 4 bases, J lost 5 bases, and 10 bases stayed unmatched. CDR3 amino acids: CASSPRTGFGTEAFF. In DNA, the CDR3 is TGTGCCAGCAGCCCCAGGACAGGGTTTGGTACTGAAGCTTTCTTT.

The table lists this clone with a count of one. The V gene is TRBV19, the J gene TRBJ1-3; 7 positions agree with TRBD1. Per germline, CDR1 LNHDA and CDR2 SQIVND (reference sequence). The V and J ends lost 7 bases and 2 bases, in that order; junction bases with no gene match: 5. The CDR3 sequence is 14 residues long. CDR3: CASTSDRAGNTIYF. The CDR3 DNA follows: TGTGCCAGTACCTCCGACAGGGCTGGAAACACCATATATTTT. Full variable domain (missing parts from reference TRBV19 and TRBJ1-3): DGGITQSPKYLFRKEGQNVTLSCEQNLNHDAMYWYRQDPGQGLRLIYYSQIVNDFQKGDIAEGYSVSREKKESFPLTVTSAQKNPTAFYLCASTSDRAGNTIYFGEGSWLTVV.